The T cell receptor (beta chain) described here comes from a study of T cells in Graves' hyperthyroidism and ophthalmopathy. Study-wide findings and caveats: A 13 V-J model separated ophthalmopathy from stable hyperthyroidism.

Each diagnosis drew on symptoms, thyroxine, TRAb, thyroid ultrasound and orbital computed tomography findings. PBMCs were collected from an approximately 10 ml volume of fresh peripheral blood. Researchers amplified the TCR beta CDR3 regions from RNA transcripts. TCR CDR3 regions were first amplified by RT-PCR with HTBI primers. MiXCR, applied by TCRdb to the multiplex PCR reads, yields one record per CDR3 protein. The table lists under 400,000 distinct CDR3 sequences, under 15% of them singletons, with less than 10% in the top ten. For this clonotype: Its matching antigen is unknown.

The receptor comes from a woman aged 18-29 years with Graves' hyperthyroidism. Sequenced: blood.

For the CDR3, the DNA is TGTGCCAGTAGTTTACAGGGGAGCAATCAGCCCCAGCATTTT. It specifies CASSLQGSNQPQHF. The chain carries TRBV19 and TRBJ1-5; 7 nucleotides align to TRBD1. With V trimmed by 5 bases and J by 1 base, 2 bases remained unmatched. The CDR3 runs 14 residues. The germline gives CDR1 LNHDA, CDR2 SQIVND (reference sequence).